This T cell receptor beta chain was recorded in a study of CD8+ T cells in alopecia areata (dated by TCRdb to 2016 to 2019). Notes on the research overall: Treated patients were enrolled in an open-label pilot trial of oral tofacitinib, 5 to 10 mg twice daily, for moderate-to-severe alopecia areata. Disease severity in treated patients was measured with the SALT score, which quantifies the percentage of affected scalp surface area. RNA came from the PAXgene miRNA kit for fixed scalp, the miRNeasy kit for PBMCs, and the RNeasy kit for mouse skin. Biopsies were taken from tofacitinib-treated patients at baseline and again at 4 and 24 weeks into treatment, and several of those patients also had a later scalp biopsy. In both human patients and the C3H/HeJ mouse model, the study applied high-throughput TCRbeta sequencing to look at T cell clonal expansion in alopecia areata. In humans, TCRbeta sequencing was performed on scalp tissue and on sorted CD4+ and CD8+ peripheral blood T cells from healthy controls and from patients with patchy or totalis/universalis alopecia areata. Clonality in the scalp was compared among normal scalp (n=4), patchy alopecia areata scalp (n=8), and alopecia totalis/universalis scalp (n=8). immunoSEQ multiplex PCR using 35 Vbeta forward primers and 13 Jbeta reverse primers was used to amplify TCRbeta CDR3 regions. Tofacitinib was administered for 6 to 18 months, and 6 months of follow-up off drug were then conducted to assess delayed response and recurrence. Overall results and qualifications from the work: Scalp TCR repertoire analysis is complicated because resident alphabeta T cells in normal human skin are also sequenced, whereas mouse skin is dominated by gammadelta T cells. Tofacitinib significantly lowered scalp clonality and the number of expanded CD8+ clones among the top 100 scalp clones. During tofacitinib treatment, many expanded lesional clones stuck around in both scalp and blood, and this persistence may partly explain why relapse happens after treatment is stopped. TCR sequences shared between patients were less clear than in mice, possibly partly because of HLA diversity in the patient population. Because the treated cohort was small and had only one nonresponder, larger studies are needed to examine links between baseline CD8+ expansion and response. Higher clonality and more expanded CD8+ clones were observed in lesional scalp than in normal scalp, particularly in alopecia totalis/universalis, a finding suggestive of antigenic drive.

The receptor library was made with the immunoSEQ multiplex PCR assay. RNA was extracted from all samples and reverse transcribed into cDNA as template for TCR sequencing. First-strand cDNA was synthesized using SuperScript III with a 2:1 mix of oligo-dT and random hexamers. Amplification bias was assessed with a synthetic immune receptor repertoire, and residual bias was removed computationally. In the original analysis: Raw reads were preprocessed for error removal, and CDR3 was defined according to IMGT conventions as running from the conserved cysteine to phenylalanine. Clonality was computed by normalizing Shannon entropy by log2 of the number of productive unique TCRs and subtracting the result from 1. Scalp TCRbeta sequences were cross-referenced with sorted blood CD4 and CD8 repertoires so that the CD4 or CD8 identity of scalp clones could be inferred. TCRdb took this table from immuneACCESS and kept in-frame rearrangements with V and J called. Such tables lack part of the clones; where checked against another copy, unresolved V genes explain under half of the gap, and the rest is unexplained. That table gives V, J and clone size, and the DNA gave D and trimming. For this sample there are fewer than 250,000 clones; 55% to 70% appear just once. The ten largest clones represent around 3.9% of the sample.

The sample's time point label, in plain terms: around 4 weeks on oral tofacitinib. This specimen's treatment or condition label, interpreted: oral pan-JAK inhibitor, 5-10 mg twice daily. From alopecia areata patients, peripheral blood was collected along with lesional scalp punch biopsies. After PBMCs were isolated by density centrifugation and stained for CD3, CD4 and CD8, a FACSAria was used to sort CD4+ and CD8+ T cells. About this clone itself: There is no known antigen for this receptor. No much larger clonotype is one base removed from it; base qualities were not supplied.

This clonotype originated in a human donor with alopecia areata. The specimen comprised CD4+ T cells sorted from blood, sampled at week 4, from a patient treated with tofacitinib.

The nucleotide sequence reads as follows: TGTGCCAGCAGTTCGGGACTCATCGAGAGCACAGATACGCAGTATTTT. Translated, it reads CASSSGLIESTDTQYF. The chain was built from TRBV6-6 and TRBJ2-3; TRBD2 is a possible D gene, resting on 6 matching bases. V loses 4 bases of germline sequence and J loses 0 bases, and the interval between the two ends is 14 bases. The CDR3, cysteine through phenylalanine, is 16 amino acids long. CDR3 DNA is the only sequence kept; it has 48 bases, read in frame from the first base. The CDR1 and CDR2 encoded by the germline V gene (reference sequence) are MNHNY and SVGAGI.